The present T cell receptor (beta chain) was sequenced within a study of blood T cell repertoires in COVID-19. Looked up from germline, CDR1 is MNHNS and CDR2 is SASEGT. Trimming took 1 base from V and 4 from J; bases not matched to a gene: 5. CDR3 size: 16 residues. This table comes from immunoSEQ multiplex PCR, and its TCRdb copy is limited to in-frame clones, with some not included. This sample yields 120,000 to 150,000 clones, of which over 75% are seen a single time; over 2.5% belongs to the top ten. The receptor was derived from a man between 45 and 60 years old with acute or convalescent COVID-19. V is TRBV6-1 and J is TRBJ1-3; 9 bases line up with TRBD1. What was sequenced was peripheral blood. Here the CDR3 reads CASSEVGGTGGNTIYF. In DNA form, the CDR3 reads TGTGCCAGCAGTGAAGTGGGGGGGACAGGGGGAAACACCATATATTTT.